This entry is about one T cell receptor beta chain. Its target is unknown. The data derive from a study of vaccination and CD4 T cells after COVID-19. In the study overall: There were two doses of either BNT162b2 or mRNA-1273 vaccine given to participants.

The Oncomine TCR Beta short-read assay was what sequenced the DNA obtained from cultured CD4+ T cells. TCRdb reanalysed the PCR reads using MiXCR and keeps one entry per CDR3 protein. The data show about 21,000 distinct CDR3 sequences, about 42% seen once. The treatment was: 10-day PBMC culture with coronavirus spike peptide pools or control peptides (ViraFEST assay). Expansion of antigen-specific T cells with peptide pools by ViraFEST preceded sequencing of TCRs. Cultures used more than 1.5 million PBMCs per well, around 11 IU/ml IL-2 and about 10 ug/ml peptides. This CDR3 contains 16 residues. V shed 5 bases, J shed 4 bases, and the junction held 10 bases outside the gene matches. Per germline, CDR1 SGHTA and CDR2 FQGTGA.

The input for sequencing was CD4+ T cells from blood, cultured in vitro, taken before SARS-CoV-2 vaccination. The rearrangement joins TRBV7-3 to TRBJ2-5; 10 nucleotides align to TRBD2. The origin of this receptor is a human donor who received a COVID-19 vaccine. In nucleotides, the CDR3 is TGTGCCAGCAGCCCCAGCGGGGGGGGAGAGACAGAGACCCAGTACTTC. Translating gives CASSPSGGGETETQYF.